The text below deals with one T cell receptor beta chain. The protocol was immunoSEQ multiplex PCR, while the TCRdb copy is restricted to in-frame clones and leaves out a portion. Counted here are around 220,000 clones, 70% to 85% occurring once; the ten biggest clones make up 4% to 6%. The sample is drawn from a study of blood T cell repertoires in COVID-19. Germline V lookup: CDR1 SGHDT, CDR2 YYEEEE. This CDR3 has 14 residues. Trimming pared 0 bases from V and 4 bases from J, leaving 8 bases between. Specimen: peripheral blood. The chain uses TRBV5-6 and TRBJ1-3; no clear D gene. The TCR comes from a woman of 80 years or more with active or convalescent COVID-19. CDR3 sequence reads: CASSLVSAGNTIYF. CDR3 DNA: TGTGCCAGCAGCTTGGTCAGCGCGGGAAACACCATATATTTT.